The 28 T cell receptor beta chains in this list originate from one sample, sequenced in a study of radiotherapy plus CTLA-4 blockade in lung cancer. TCRdb keeps only in-frame clones here, not all; method: immunoSEQ multiplex PCR. The data contain tens of thousands of clones, around 70% of them singletons. This material consisted of peripheral blood, taken from a patient treated with radiotherapy plus ipilimumab. The receptors come from a human donor with non-small cell lung cancer whose response to radiotherapy plus ipilimumab could not be evaluated.

V gene TRBV5-4 combines with J gene TRBJ2-4, with D maybe TRBD2 (6 bases). This CDR3 has 16 residues. The V end lost 0 bases, the J end lost 5 bases, and 15 bases lay between the germline ends. Looked up from germline, CDR1 is SGHNT and CDR2 is YYREEE (reference sequence). CDR3 in amino acids: CASSLGREDNQNIQYF. For the CDR3, the DNA is TGTGCCAGCAGCTTGGGGAGGGAGGACAACCAAAACATTCAGTACTTC.

The V gene is TRBV7-9, the J gene TRBJ1-4, with D perhaps TRBD1 (5 bases). The length of the CDR3 is 15 residues. Trimming pared 1 base from V and 5 bases from J, leaving 11 bases between. Germline V gene sequence: CDR1 SEHNR, CDR2 FQNEAQ (reference sequence). CDR3 sequence: CASSLGWAGNEKLFF. The CDR3 bases are TGTGCCAGCAGCTTAGGGTGGGCAGGGAATGAAAAACTGTTTTTT.

J is TRBJ2-1 and V is TRBV2; 9 nucleotides agree with TRBD1. V trimming: 6 bases; J trimming: 7 bases; junction bases outside the gene matches: 10. Germline V gene sequence: CDR1 SNHLY, CDR2 FYNNEI. This CDR3 spans 15 amino acids. DNA for the CDR3: TGTGCCAGCAGCCCCGGGACAGGGATTAATAATGAGCAGTTCTTC. Translating it yields CASSPGTGINNEQFF. The complete variable domain, with remaining parts taken from reference TRBV2 and TRBJ2-1, reads EPEVTQTPSHQVTQMGQEVILRCVPISNHLYFYWYRQILGQKVEFLVSFYNNEISEKSEIFDDQFSVERPDGSNFTLKIRSTKLEDSAMYFCASSPGTGINNEQFFGPGTRLTVL.

The V call is TRBV7-2, the J call TRBJ2-1; unclear D gene. The length of the CDR3 is 15 residues. The germline V gene has CDR1 SGHTA and CDR2 FQGNSA. V lost 7 bases and J lost 0, with 13 bases in between. The CDR3 coding sequence is TGTGCCAGCACCGTGGGCTTGACCTCCTACAATGAGCAGTTCTTC. Protein sequence: CASTVGLTSYNEQFF.

The rearrangement links TRBV5-8 to TRBJ2-7, with no clear D. Germline V gene sequence: CDR1 SGHTS, CDR2 YDEGEE. CDR3 length: 12 amino acids. Trimming pared 4 bases from V and 4 bases from J, leaving 9 bases between. The CDR3 reads CASSHWAYEQYF. CDR3 DNA sequence: TGTGCCAGCAGCCACTGGGCATACGAGCAGTACTTC.

Written as DNA, the CDR3 is TGCGCCAGCAGCTTGGAGGCTAGCGGATCCTACGAGCAGTACTTC. This gives the protein CASSLEASGSYEQYF. This chain uses TRBV5-1 with TRBJ2-7; TRBD2 matches 7 bases. Per the germline V gene, CDR1 is SGHRS and CDR2 is YFSETQ. J gave up 1 base and V 0 bases, and 4 bases lay outside the gene matches. This CDR3 is built from 15 residues.

The chain's CDR3 is CAWSDQGIGTEAFF. CDR3 coding DNA: TGTGCCTGGAGTGACCAGGGCATTGGCACTGAAGCTTTCTTT. The chain carries TRBV30 and TRBJ1-1, with D perhaps TRBD1 (5 bases). Germline V gene lookup returns CDR1 GTSNPN and CDR2 SVGIG (reference sequence). Trimming shortened V by 1 base and J by 4 bases, and 13 bases separated the two germline ends. The length of the CDR3 is 14 residues.

The genes are TRBV7-9 and TRBJ2-3; maybe TRBD2 (5 bases). Trimming pared 2 bases from V and 6 bases from J, leaving 9 bases between. Germline-derived CDR1 and CDR2 are SEHNR and FQNEAQ (reference sequence). The CDR3 contains 13 residues. The CDR3 is CASSLRLPDTQYF. The CDR3 DNA reads as TGTGCCAGCAGCTTAAGACTACCCGATACGCAGTATTTT.

The chain employs TRBV11-2 and TRBJ1-2; D remains unclear. The CDR3 has 15 residues. Trimming left V 4 bases short and J 1 base short, with 13 bases between. CDR1 SGHAT and CDR2 FQNNGV come from the germline V gene. CDR3 bases: TGTGCCAGCAGCTCGGTACTTAGAATTAACTATGGCTACACCTTC. Protein product: CASSSVLRINYGYTF. The full variable domain, completed using reference TRBV11-2 and TRBJ1-2, is EAGVAQSPRYKIIEKRQSVAFWCNPISGHATLYWYQQILGQGPKLLIQFQNNGVVDDSQLPKDRFSAERLKGVDSTLKIQPAKLEDSAVYLCASSSVLRINYGYTFGSGTRLTVV.

This clone has just one count. The chain links TRBV29-1 to TRBJ2-1, with TRBD2 matching 15 bases. V was pared by 8 bases and J by 8 bases, with 7 bases of the junction left unmatched. CDR3 length: 14 residues. Germline-derived CDR1 and CDR2 are SQVTM and ANQGSEA. Written as DNA, the CDR3 is TGCAGCTCTGGACTAGCGGGAGGGCCTCATGAGCAGTTCTTC. Its translation is CSSGLAGGPHEQFF.

This clone was detected only once. V usage is TRBV4-1 and J usage is TRBJ1-2; D is uncertain. Germline CDR1 reads MGHRA; CDR2 reads YSYEKL. This CDR3 contains 15 residues. V gave up 3 bases and J gave up 1 base, with 12 bases separating them. CDR3 residues: CASSQRQGLNYGYTF. In DNA, the CDR3 is TGCGCCAGCAGCCAGCGACAAGGCCTTAACTATGGCTACACCTTC.

The count of this clone is one. This rearrangement joins TRBV7-6 to TRBJ1-5; D gene unclear. The V gene lost 5 bases and the J gene lost 5 bases, with 10 bases spanning the gap. This CDR3 region has 13 residues. CDR1 is SGHVS, CDR2 FNYEAQ, per germline. The CDR3 bases are TGTGCCAGCAGCGAAAGGCGGGATCAGCCCCAGCATTTT. Protein: CASSERRDQPQHF.

V and J are TRBV10-3 and TRBJ2-3, with 8 nucleotides matching TRBD2. This CDR3 is built from 16 residues. Trimming took 2 bases from V and 0 from J; bases not matched to a gene: 4. From germline, CDR1 is ENHRY and CDR2 SYGVKD. CDR3 protein: CAISEGVAGSTDTQYF. As DNA, the CDR3 is TGTGCCATCAGTGAGGGGGTAGCGGGGAGCACAGATACGCAGTATTTT.

The chain is built from TRBV7-9 and TRBJ2-2; the D is unclear. CDR3 length equals 13 residues. Deletions cut 7 bases from V and 6 bases from J, with 12 bases between. Germline V gives CDR1 SEHNR, CDR2 FQNEAQ (reference sequence). The CDR3 DNA reads as TGTGCCAGCACCCACGGCGACTCCGGGGAGCTGTTTTTT. Its translation is CASTHGDSGELFF.

The rearrangement uses TRBV9 and TRBJ1-3; no reliable D call. Germline assignment: CDR1 SGDLS and CDR2 YYNGEE. V was clipped by 5 bases and J by 2 bases, with 5 bases between them. This CDR3 region has 12 residues. In DNA form, the CDR3 reads TGTGCCAGCAGTAATCCTGGAAACACCATATATTTT. Translation: CASSNPGNTIYF. The full variable domain, rest sourced from reference TRBV9 and TRBJ1-3, is DSGVTQTPKHLITATGQRVTLRCSPRSGDLSVYWYQQSLDQGLQFLIQYYNGEERAKGNILERFSAQQFPDLHSELNLSSLELGDSALYFCASSNPGNTIYFGEGSWLTVV.

The V call is TRBV10-1, the J call TRBJ1-1, with 12 positions matching TRBD1. The CDR3 runs 14 residues. Trimming took 5 bases from V and 7 from J; bases not matched to a gene: 5. CDR1 and CDR2 from the germline V gene are WNHNN and SYGVQD (reference sequence). CDR3 in DNA: TGCGCCAGCAGTCGGGACAGGGGGCTAGGTGAAGCTTTCTTT. This codes for CASSRDRGLGEAFF.

This sequence joins TRBV2 and TRBJ1-2; D is possibly TRBD1 (5 bases). CDR1 is SNHLY, CDR2 FYNNEI, per germline. The CDR3 covers 13 residues. V lost 4 bases, J lost 6 bases, and 12 bases lay in between. DNA of the CDR3: TGTGCCAGCAGTGCGGTCAGGGAACATGGCTACACCTTC. Its protein product is CASSAVREHGYTF.

The rearrangement joins TRBV28 to TRBJ1-4, with a possible D match to TRBD1 (5 bases). This CDR3 is built from 14 residues. Trimming removed 3 bases at V and 3 bases at J, with 8 bases between. Germline CDR1 reads MDHEN; CDR2 reads SYDVKM. This CDR3 reads CASSFGAANEKLFF. As DNA, the CDR3 is TGTGCCAGCAGTTTTGGGGCGGCTAATGAAAAACTGTTTTTT.

This clone was seen only a few times. V gene TRBV6-5 combines with J gene TRBJ2-2; 9 bases are shared with TRBD1. The germline V gene encodes CDR1 MNHEY and CDR2 SVGAGI. The CDR3 is made up of 14 amino acids. Trimming at V came to 6 bases and at J to 5 bases, leaving 4 bases not matched to a gene. The CDR3 loop is CASRRTGVTGELFF. CDR3 coding DNA: TGTGCCAGCAGAAGGACAGGGGTTACCGGGGAGCTGTTTTTT.

The rearrangement joins TRBV6-5 to TRBJ2-3; 7 bases match TRBD2. The CDR3 loop spans 15 amino acids. The V gene end was trimmed by 6 bases and the J gene end by 3 bases; junction bases not matched to a gene: 9. Germline V lookup: CDR1 MNHEY, CDR2 SVGAGI. The CDR3 coding sequence is TGTGCCAGCAGCTCCCACCAGGGAGGGACAGATACGCAGTATTTT. This codes for CASSSHQGGTDTQYF.

This clone was seen more than once but under ten times. The chain is built from TRBV5-1 and TRBJ2-3; perhaps TRBD2 as D (7 bases). Trimming stripped 8 bases from V and 3 bases from J, with 22 bases between. The CDR3 sequence is 16 residues long. Germline V lookup: CDR1 SGHRS, CDR2 YFSETQ. CDR3 DNA sequence: TGCGCCAGTGGGGGCCAAGCGGGAAAGGTGACAGATACGCAGTATTTT. Its protein product is CASGGQAGKVTDTQYF.

In this sample, this clone turned up once. The chain carries TRBV5-6 and TRBJ2-3; 7 nucleotides line up with TRBD2. V lost 4 bases to trimming and J lost 2 bases; unmatched junction nucleotides: 7. Germline V gives CDR1 SGHDT, CDR2 YYEEEE. The CDR3 has 15 amino acids. The CDR3 sequence is CASSRGREFTDTQYF. CDR3 sequence (DNA): TGTGCCAGCAGCCGAGGGAGGGAATTCACAGATACGCAGTATTTT.

The chain carries TRBV7-8 and TRBJ1-2; D perhaps matches TRBD1 (6 bases). The CDR3 is 14 amino acids. Per germline, CDR1 SGHVS and CDR2 FQNEAQ. Trimming shortened V by 3 bases and J by 6 bases, and 14 bases separated the two germline ends. In nucleotides, the CDR3 is TGTGCCAGCAGCTTTCTGGCAGGGGAAAATGGCTACACCTTC. Translation gives CASSFLAGENGYTF.

The rearrangement uses TRBV9 and TRBJ1-4; 7 bases are a match to TRBD1. V was pared by 5 bases and J by 7 bases, with 14 bases of the junction left unmatched. Germline CDR1 is SGDLS and CDR2 is YYNGEE. The CDR3 spans 16 residues. This chain's CDR3 is CASSPLGTPGGEKLFF. The CDR3 nucleotides are TGTGCCAGCAGTCCGTTAGGTACCCCAGGGGGTGAAAAACTGTTTTTT.

The chain recombines TRBV29-1 with TRBJ2-1, with D possibly being TRBD2 (6 bases). V was clipped by 6 bases and J by 1 base, with 13 bases between them. The V gene's germline CDR1 is SQVTM and CDR2 ANQGSEA. The CDR3 totals 14 residues. Written as DNA, the CDR3 is TGCAGCGTCGGCAAAAGCGGGTCCTACAATGAGCAGTTCTTC. It yields the protein CSVGKSGSYNEQFF.

The chain employs TRBV5-6 and TRBJ2-2; 9 bases are shared with TRBD1. Germline assignment: CDR1 SGHDT and CDR2 YYEEEE. Trimming removed 6 bases from V and 4 bases from J; junction bases left unmatched: 7. The CDR3 totals 15 residues. CDR3 nucleotides: TGTGCCAGCACGTACAGGGGGCTCTTCACCGGGGAGCTGTTTTTT. It specifies CASTYRGLFTGELFF.

The chain carries TRBV4-2 and TRBJ1-1, with a tentative D call TRBD1 (5 bases). CDR1 is LGHNA, CDR2 YNFKEQ, per germline. V lost 1 base to trimming and J lost 5 bases, with 20 bases between them. The length of the CDR3 is 17 residues. CDR3 sequence reads: CASSQVRSGDSRTEAFF. In DNA form, the CDR3 reads TGTGCCAGCAGCCAAGTAAGGAGTGGAGACAGTAGAACTGAAGCTTTCTTT.

This chain uses TRBV5-1 with TRBJ2-5; 12 bases are a match to TRBD2. The CDR3 length is 17 residues. Germline trimming cut 0 bases from V and 2 bases from J; bases unmatched to any gene: 5. Germline assignment: CDR1 SGHRS and CDR2 YFSETQ. CDR3 nucleotides: TGCGCCAGCAGCTTGGGGGGGACTAGCGGGTTTCAAGAGACCCAGTACTTC. Protein: CASSLGGTSGFQETQYF.